This note documents a single T cell receptor beta chain sequence. Its antigen is unidentified. This sample is part of a study of cytotoxic CD8 clonotypes in ibrutinib-treated CLL. Study at large: Within the patient group, 11 were relapsed/refractory and approximately 16 treatment-naive, and approximately 17 were IGHV unmutated.

Clones were read by immunoSEQ multiplex PCR, and TCRdb kept only the in-frame ones, dropping some. The sample contains approximately 320,000 clones, 60% to 80% of which appear only once. V was clipped by 5 bases and J by 5 bases; unmatched bases: 8. Germline V gene data show CDR1 as SGHDT and CDR2 as YYEEEE. The CDR3 spans 14 residues. Findings of the study overall: Clonality measured at baseline exceeded age-matched healthy donors, tracking circulating CD8+ T-cell counts. Having risen at ibrutinib response, clonality had fallen back toward baseline by progression. Public clonotypes proved infrequent, and on treatment they shrank or remained steady.

This sequence was found in a human donor with chronic lymphocytic leukemia. The chain employs TRBV5-6 and TRBJ2-5, with 8 bases identical to TRBD1. Here the sequenced sample was PBMCs, taken after 36 months of ibrutinib treatment. In nucleotides, the CDR3 is TGTGCCAGCAGTTTTGGACAGGGCAGGGAGACCCAGTACTTC. Translation: CASSFGQGRETQYF.